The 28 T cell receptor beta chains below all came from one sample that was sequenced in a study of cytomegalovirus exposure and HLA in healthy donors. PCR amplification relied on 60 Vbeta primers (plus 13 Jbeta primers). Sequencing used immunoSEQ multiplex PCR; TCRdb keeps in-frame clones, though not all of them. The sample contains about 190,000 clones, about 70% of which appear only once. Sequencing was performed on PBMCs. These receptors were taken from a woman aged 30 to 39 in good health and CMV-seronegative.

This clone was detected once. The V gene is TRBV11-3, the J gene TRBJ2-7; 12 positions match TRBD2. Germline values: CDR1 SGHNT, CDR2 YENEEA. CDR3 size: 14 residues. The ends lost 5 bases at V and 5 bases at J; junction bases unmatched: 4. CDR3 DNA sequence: TGTGCCAGCAGCCAGGGACTAGCGGGTGACGAGCAGTACTTC. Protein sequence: CASSQGLAGDEQYF.

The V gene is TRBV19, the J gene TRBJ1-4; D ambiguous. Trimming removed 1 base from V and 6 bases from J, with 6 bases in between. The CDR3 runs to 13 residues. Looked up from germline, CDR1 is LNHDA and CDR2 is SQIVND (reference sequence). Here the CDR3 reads CASSIVPYEKLFF. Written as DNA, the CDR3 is TGTGCCAGTAGTATAGTTCCGTATGAAAAACTGTTTTTT.

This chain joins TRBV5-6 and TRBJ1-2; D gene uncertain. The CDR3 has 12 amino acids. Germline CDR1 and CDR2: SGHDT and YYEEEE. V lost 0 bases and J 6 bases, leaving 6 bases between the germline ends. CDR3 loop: CASSLAPDGYTF. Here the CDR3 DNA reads TGTGCCAGCAGCTTGGCCCCTGATGGCTACACCTTC.

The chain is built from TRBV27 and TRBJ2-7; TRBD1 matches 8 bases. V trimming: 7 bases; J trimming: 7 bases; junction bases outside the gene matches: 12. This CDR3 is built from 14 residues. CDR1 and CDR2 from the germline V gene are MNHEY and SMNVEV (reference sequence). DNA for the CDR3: TGTGCCAGCACCCTCCGACAGGGGCTGGGGGAGCAGTACTTC. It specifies CASTLRQGLGEQYF.

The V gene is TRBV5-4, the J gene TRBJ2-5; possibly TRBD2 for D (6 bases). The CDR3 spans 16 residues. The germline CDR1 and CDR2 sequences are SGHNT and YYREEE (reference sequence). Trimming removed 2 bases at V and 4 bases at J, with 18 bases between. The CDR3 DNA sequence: TGTGCCAGCAGCTTACCCCCCGTCGGAGGGTTAGAGACCCAGTACTTC. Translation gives CASSLPPVGGLETQYF.

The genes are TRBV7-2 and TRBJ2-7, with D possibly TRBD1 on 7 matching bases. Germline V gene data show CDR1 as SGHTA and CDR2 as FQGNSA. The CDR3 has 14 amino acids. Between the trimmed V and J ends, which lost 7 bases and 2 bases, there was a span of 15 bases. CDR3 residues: CASIESGGPYEQYF. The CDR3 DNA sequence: TGTGCCAGCATCGAATCAGGGGGGCCCTACGAGCAGTACTTC.

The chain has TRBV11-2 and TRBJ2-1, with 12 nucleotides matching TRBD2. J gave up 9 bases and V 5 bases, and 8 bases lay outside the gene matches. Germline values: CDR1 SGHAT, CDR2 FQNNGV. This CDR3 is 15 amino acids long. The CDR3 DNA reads TGTGCCAGCAGCAAGACTAGCGGGAGATCGAGTGAGCAGTTCTTC. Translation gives CASSKTSGRSSEQFF.

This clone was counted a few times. This CDR3 is CASSKTEGGANVYGYTF. The CDR3 DNA reads as TGTGCCAGTAGTAAAACCGAGGGGGGGGCGAACGTCTATGGCTACACCTTC. J is TRBJ1-2 and V is TRBV19; D is perhaps TRBD1 (6 bases). The V gene's germline CDR1 is LNHDA and CDR2 SQIVND (reference sequence). V was pared by 4 bases and J by 4 bases, with 22 bases between. The CDR3 is 17 amino acids.

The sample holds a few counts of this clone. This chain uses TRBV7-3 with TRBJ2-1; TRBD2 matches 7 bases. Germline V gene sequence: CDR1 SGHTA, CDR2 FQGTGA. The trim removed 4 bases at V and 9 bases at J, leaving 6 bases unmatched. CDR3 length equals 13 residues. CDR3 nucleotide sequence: TGTGCCAGCAGCTCAAGCGGGACGGGTGAGCAGTTCTTC. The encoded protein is CASSSSGTGEQFF.

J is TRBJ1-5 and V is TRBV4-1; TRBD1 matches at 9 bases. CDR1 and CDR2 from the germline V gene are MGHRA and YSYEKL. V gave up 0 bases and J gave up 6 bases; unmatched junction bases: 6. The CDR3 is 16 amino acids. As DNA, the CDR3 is TGCGCCAGCAGCCAAGAGGGACAGGGAGGCGGTCAGCCCCAGCATTTT. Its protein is CASSQEGQGGGQPQHF.

The CDR3 loop reads CASSPRGGSEQYF. DNA of the CDR3: TGTGCCAGCAGCCCCCGCGGGGGGAGCGAGCAGTACTTC. The chain links TRBV7-9 to TRBJ2-7; 8 bases are a match to TRBD2. The V and J ends lost 5 bases and 6 bases, in that order; junction bases with no gene match: 6. Germline V CDR1 and CDR2: SEHNR, FQNEAQ (reference sequence). The CDR3 has 13 residues.

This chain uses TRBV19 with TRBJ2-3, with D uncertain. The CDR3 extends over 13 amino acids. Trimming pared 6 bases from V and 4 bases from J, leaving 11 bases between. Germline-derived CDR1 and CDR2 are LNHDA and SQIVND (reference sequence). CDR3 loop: CASSQRLPDTQYF. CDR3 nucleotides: TGTGCCAGTAGCCAAAGACTCCCAGATACGCAGTATTTT.

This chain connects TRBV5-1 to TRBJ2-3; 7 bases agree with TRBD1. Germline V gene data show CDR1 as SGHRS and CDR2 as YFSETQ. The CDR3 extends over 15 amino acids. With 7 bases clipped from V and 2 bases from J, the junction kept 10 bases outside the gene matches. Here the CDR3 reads CASGPTGQATDTQYF. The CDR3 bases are TGCGCCAGCGGGCCTACTGGACAGGCCACAGATACGCAGTATTTT.

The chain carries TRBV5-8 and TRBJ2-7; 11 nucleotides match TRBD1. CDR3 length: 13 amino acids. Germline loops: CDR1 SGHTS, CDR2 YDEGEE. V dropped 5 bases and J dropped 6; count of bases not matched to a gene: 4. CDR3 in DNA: TGTGCCAGCAGACCGGGACAGGGGGGCGAGCAGTACTTC. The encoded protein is CASRPGQGGEQYF.

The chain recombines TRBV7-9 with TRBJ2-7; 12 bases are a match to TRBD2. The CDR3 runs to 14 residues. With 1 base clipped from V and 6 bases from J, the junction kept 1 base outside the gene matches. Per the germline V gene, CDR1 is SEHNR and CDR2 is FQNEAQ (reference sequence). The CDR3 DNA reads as TGTGCCAGCAGCTTAGAACTAGCGGGAGGCGAGCAGTACTTC. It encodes CASSLELAGGEQYF.

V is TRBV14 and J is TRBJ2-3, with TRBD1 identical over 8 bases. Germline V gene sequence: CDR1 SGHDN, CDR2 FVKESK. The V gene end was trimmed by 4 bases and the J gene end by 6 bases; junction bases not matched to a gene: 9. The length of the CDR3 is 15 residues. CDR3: CASSRTGQGADTQYF. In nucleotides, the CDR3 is TGTGCCAGCAGCCGGACCGGACAGGGTGCGGATACGCAGTATTTT.

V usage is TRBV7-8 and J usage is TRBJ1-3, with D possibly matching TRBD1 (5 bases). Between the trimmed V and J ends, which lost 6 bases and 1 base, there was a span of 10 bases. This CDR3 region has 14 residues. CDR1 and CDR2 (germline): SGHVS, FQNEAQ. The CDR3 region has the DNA TGTGCCAGCAGGATCACAGGATCTGGAAACACCATATATTTT. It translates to CASRITGSGNTIYF.

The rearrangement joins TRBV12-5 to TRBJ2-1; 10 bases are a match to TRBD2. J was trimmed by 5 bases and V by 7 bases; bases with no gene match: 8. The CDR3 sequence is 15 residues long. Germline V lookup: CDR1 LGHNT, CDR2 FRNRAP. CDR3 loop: CASALGLAVNNEQFF. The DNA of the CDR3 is TGTGCTAGTGCCCTAGGACTAGCGGTAAACAATGAGCAGTTCTTC.

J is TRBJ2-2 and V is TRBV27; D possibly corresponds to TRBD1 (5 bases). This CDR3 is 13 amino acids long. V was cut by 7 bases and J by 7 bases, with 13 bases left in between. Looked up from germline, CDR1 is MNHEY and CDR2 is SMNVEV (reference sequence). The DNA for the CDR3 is TGTGCCAGCACGAGACAGCTTGACGGGGAGCTGTTTTTT. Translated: CASTRQLDGELFF.

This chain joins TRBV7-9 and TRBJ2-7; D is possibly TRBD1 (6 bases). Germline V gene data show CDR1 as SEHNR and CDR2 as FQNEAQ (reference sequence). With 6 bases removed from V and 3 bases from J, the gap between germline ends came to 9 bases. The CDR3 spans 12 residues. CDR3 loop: CASSQQGYEQYF. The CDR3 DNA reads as TGTGCCAGCAGTCAACAGGGCTACGAGCAGTACTTC.

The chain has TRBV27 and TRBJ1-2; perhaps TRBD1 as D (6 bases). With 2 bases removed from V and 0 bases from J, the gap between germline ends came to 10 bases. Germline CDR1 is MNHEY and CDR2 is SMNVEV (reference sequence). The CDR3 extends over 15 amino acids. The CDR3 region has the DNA TGTGCCAGCAGTTTACGAGGGGGGGCTAACTATGGCTACACCTTC. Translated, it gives CASSLRGGANYGYTF.

The CDR3 bases are TGTGCCAGCAGTGAGATCTTGCGGGACAGGGGGAGAGGGTACACCTTC. Its translation: CASSEILRDRGRGYTF. The chain recombines TRBV2 with TRBJ1-2; TRBD1 matches 11 bases. This CDR3 has 16 amino acids. Trimming removed 3 bases from V and 11 bases from J; junction bases left unmatched: 14. Germline V lookup: CDR1 SNHLY, CDR2 FYNNEI.

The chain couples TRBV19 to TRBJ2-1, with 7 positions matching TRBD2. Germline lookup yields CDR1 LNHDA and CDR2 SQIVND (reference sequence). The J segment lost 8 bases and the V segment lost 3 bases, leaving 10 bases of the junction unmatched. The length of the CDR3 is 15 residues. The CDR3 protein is CASSISSGMRDEQFF. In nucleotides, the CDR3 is TGTGCCAGTAGTATTTCCAGCGGGATGAGAGATGAGCAGTTCTTC.

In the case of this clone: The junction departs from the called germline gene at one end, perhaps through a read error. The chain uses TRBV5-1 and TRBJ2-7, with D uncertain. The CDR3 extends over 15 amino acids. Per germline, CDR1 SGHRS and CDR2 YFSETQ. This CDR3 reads CASSLAPRGTYEQCF. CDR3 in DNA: TGCGCCAGCAGCTTGGCCCCGCGCGGAACCTACGAGCAGTGCTTC. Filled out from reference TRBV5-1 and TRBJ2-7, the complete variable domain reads KAGVTQTPRYLIKTRGQQVTLSCSPISGHRSVSWYQQTPGQGLQFLFEYFSETQRNKGNFPGRFSGRQFSNSRSEMNVSTLELGDSALYLCASSLAPRGTYEQCFGPGTRLTVT.

CDR3 in DNA: TGTGCCAGCAGTGAACGGTCAGGGGGCTTGGGTGAAGCTTTCTTT. As protein: CASSERSGGLGEAFF. This chain links TRBV2 with TRBJ1-1, with 8 bases aligning to TRBD1. Trimming removed 2 bases from V and 7 bases from J; junction bases left unmatched: 9. This CDR3 spans 15 amino acids. The germline V gene encodes CDR1 SNHLY and CDR2 FYNNEI.

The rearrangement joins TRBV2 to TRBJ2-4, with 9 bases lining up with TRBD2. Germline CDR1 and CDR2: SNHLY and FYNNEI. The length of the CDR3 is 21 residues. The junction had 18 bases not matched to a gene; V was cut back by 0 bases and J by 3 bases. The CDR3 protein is CASSEAGPGGGGALGKNIQYF. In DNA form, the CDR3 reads TGTGCCAGCAGTGAAGCGGGGCCGGGGGGCGGGGGGGCATTGGGCAAAAACATTCAGTACTTC.

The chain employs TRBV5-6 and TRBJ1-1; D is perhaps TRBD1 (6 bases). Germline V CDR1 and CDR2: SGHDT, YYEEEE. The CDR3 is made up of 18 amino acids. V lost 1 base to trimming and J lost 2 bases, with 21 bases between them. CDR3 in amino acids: CASSLMGGRRALNTEAFF. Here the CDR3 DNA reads TGTGCCAGCAGCTTGATGGGGGGGCGCAGGGCTCTAAACACTGAAGCTTTCTTT.

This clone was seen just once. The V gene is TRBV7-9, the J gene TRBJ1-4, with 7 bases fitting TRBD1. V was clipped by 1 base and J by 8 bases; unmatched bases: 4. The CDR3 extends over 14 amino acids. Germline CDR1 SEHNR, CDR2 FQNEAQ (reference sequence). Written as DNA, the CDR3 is TGTGCCAGCAGCTTAGGACAGGGCAGCGAAAAACTGTTTTTT. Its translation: CASSLGQGSEKLFF.